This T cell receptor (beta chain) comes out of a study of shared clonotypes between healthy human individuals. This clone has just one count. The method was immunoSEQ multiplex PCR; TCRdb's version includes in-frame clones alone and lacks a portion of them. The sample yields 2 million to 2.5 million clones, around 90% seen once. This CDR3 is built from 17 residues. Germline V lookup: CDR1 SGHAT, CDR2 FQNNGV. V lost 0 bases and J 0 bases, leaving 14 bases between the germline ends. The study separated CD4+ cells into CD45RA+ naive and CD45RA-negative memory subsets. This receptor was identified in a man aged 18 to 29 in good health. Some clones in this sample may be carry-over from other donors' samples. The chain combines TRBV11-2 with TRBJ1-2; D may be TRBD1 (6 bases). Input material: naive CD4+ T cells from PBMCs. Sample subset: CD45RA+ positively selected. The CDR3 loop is CASSLEGGSAANYGYTF. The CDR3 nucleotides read TGTGCCAGCAGCTTAGAGGGGGGCTCCGCGGCTAACTATGGCTACACCTTC.